A single sample is the source of the 10 T cell receptor beta chains below, sequenced in a study of metastatic and nonmetastatic thyroid tumors. All patients were treatment-naive before thyroid surgery. TCRdb re-called the PCR reads with MiXCR. The sample lists roughly 40,000 clones; approximately 16% were seen once. Sequenced input: blood. The receptors originated from a female donor with papillary thyroid cancer or a benign thyroid nodule (not recorded which). Some clones in this sample may be carry-over from other donors' samples.

The chain employs TRBV5-6 and TRBJ1-3; D gene unclear. V shed 0 bases and J shed 1 base, with 2 bases lying between them. This CDR3 spans 13 amino acids. Germline V gene sequence: CDR1 SGHDT, CDR2 YYEEEE. The CDR3: CASSLESGNTIYF. CDR3 coding DNA: TGTGCCAGCAGCTTGGAGTCTGGAAACACCATATATTTT.

The rearrangement uses TRBV4-1 and TRBJ1-6; D is undetermined. CDR1 and CDR2 from the germline V gene are MGHRA and YSYEKL. There are 15 residues in the CDR3. Between the trimmed V and J ends, which lost 5 bases and 7 bases, there was a span of 15 bases. For the CDR3, the DNA is TGCGCCAGCAGCTTCCCTCGGCTGGACAATTCACCCCTCCACTTT. This translates into CASSFPRLDNSPLHF.

The gene calls are TRBV4-2 and TRBJ2-1; 7 bases match TRBD2. V trimming: 0 bases; J trimming: 2 bases; junction bases outside the gene matches: 4. Germline V lookup: CDR1 LGHNA, CDR2 YNFKEQ. CDR3 length: 16 amino acids. The CDR3 nucleotides are TGTGCCAGCAGCCAAGAGGCGGGAGACCCCTACAATGAGCAGTTCTTC. It specifies CASSQEAGDPYNEQFF.

The sample holds many counts of this clone. The chain joins TRBV20-1 to TRBJ1-4, with 10 bases matching TRBD1. After removal of 3 bases from V and 8 bases from J, the junction contained 6 bases not matched to a gene. Germline CDR1 DFQATT, CDR2 SNEGSKA (reference sequence). The CDR3 runs 14 residues. CDR3 loop: CSARTGQGEEKLFF. In DNA, the CDR3 is TGCAGTGCTAGGACCGGACAGGGGGAGGAAAAACTGTTTTTT.

The gene calls are TRBV7-8 and TRBJ2-2; 7 bases agree with TRBD2. J lost 5 bases, V lost 7 bases, and 13 bases had no gene match. Germline V gives CDR1 SGHVS, CDR2 FQNEAQ. This CDR3 is 16 amino acids long. The CDR3 protein is CASTNSGFARTGELFF. The CDR3 DNA reads TGTGCCAGCACCAATAGCGGGTTCGCTCGAACCGGGGAGCTGTTTTTT.

The sample holds a few counts of this clone. One end of the junction fails to match germline, which may point to a read error. This sequence joins TRBV19 and TRBJ1-5, with D unresolved. The germline CDR1 and CDR2 sequences are LNHDA and SQIVND (reference sequence). CDR3 size: 13 residues. The DNA for the CDR3 is TGTGCCAGCGACATTACACCTTATCAGCCCCATCATTTT. It translates to CASDITPYQPHHF.

This clone is medium-sized by share. The chain has TRBV15 and TRBJ2-7; D is possibly TRBD1 (6 bases). Per the germline V gene, CDR1 is LNHNV and CDR2 is YYDKDF (reference sequence). This CDR3 has 14 amino acids. Trimming stripped 4 bases from V and 5 bases from J, with 15 bases between. CDR3 sequence (DNA): TGTGCCACCAGCACCAGGGGTCTGGGGAACGAGCAGTACTTC. Translation: CATSTRGLGNEQYF.

The V call is TRBV18, the J call TRBJ1-2; D remains unclear. CDR1 is KGHSH, CDR2 LQKENI, per germline. There are 14 residues in the CDR3. V lost 2 bases, J lost 6 bases, and 13 bases lay in between. CDR3 DNA sequence: TGTGCCAGCTCACCAATCGGAACTAGGGATGGCTACACCTTC. Protein product: CASSPIGTRDGYTF.

At least ten counts were recorded for this clone. The gene calls are TRBV10-1 and TRBJ2-7; D is possibly TRBD1 (6 bases). Deletions cut 5 bases from V and 6 bases from J, with 14 bases between. CDR1 WNHNN and CDR2 SYGVQD come from the germline V gene (reference sequence). The CDR3 consists of 13 residues. CDR3 nucleotides: TGCGCCAGCAGTTGGGACACATTGGGCGAGCAGTACTTC. Translating gives CASSWDTLGEQYF.

The rearrangement links TRBV3-1 to TRBJ2-7; D uncertain. The CDR3 length is 15 residues. V dropped 7 bases and J dropped 0 bases, with 16 bases sitting between them. The germline gives CDR1 LGHDT, CDR2 YNNKEL (reference sequence). CDR3 amino acids: CASIPDITTSYEQYF. Here the CDR3 DNA reads TGTGCCAGCATCCCCGACATCACGACCTCCTACGAGCAGTACTTC.